This TCR beta chain was observed in a study of control samples from healthy donors and cancer patients. V lost 2 bases and J lost 7, with 12 bases in between. Germline CDR1 reads LGHNA; CDR2 reads YSLEER. There are 15 residues in the CDR3. Profiling relied on immunoSEQ multiplex PCR, and the TCRdb table lists in-frame clones only, not all of them. Among 60,000 to 70,000 clones listed, about 80% were seen once. The V call is TRBV4-3, the J call TRBJ1-6; D is possibly TRBD1 (6 bases). Sequenced material: PBMCs. The clonotype originates from a woman between 45 and 60 years old with lung cancer. As DNA, the CDR3 is TGCGCCAGCAGCCAAACCGGGACAAAAAATTCACCCCTCCACTTT. It translates to CASSQTGTKNSPLHF.